Below are 29 T cell receptor beta chains sequenced from a single sample in a study of shared clonotypes between healthy human individuals. Some clones are missing from TCRdb's copy, which holds only in-frame ones; the method was immunoSEQ multiplex PCR. This sample has around 690,000 clones, with 90% found just once. The sequencing input was memory CD8+ T cells from PBMCs. Subset meaning: CD45RO+ cells pooled with CCR7-negative TemRA cells. Source of these receptors: a man aged 18-30 years in good health. Some clones in this sample may be carry-over from other donors' samples.

The chain carries TRBV28 and TRBJ2-7; no reliable D call. The length of the CDR3 is 14 residues. Germline values: CDR1 MDHEN, CDR2 SYDVKM. With 3 bases removed from V and 0 bases from J, the gap between germline ends came to 9 bases. CDR3 loop: CASSFYLRSYEQYF. Here the CDR3 DNA reads TGTGCCAGCAGTTTCTACCTCCGCTCCTACGAGCAGTACTTC.

J is TRBJ1-1 and V is TRBV4-1, with D perhaps TRBD1 (6 bases). CDR1 is MGHRA and CDR2 is YSYEKL in the germline V gene. The germline V and J ends were trimmed by 4 bases and 3 bases, with 18 bases remaining between them. The CDR3 is 16 amino acids. The CDR3 coding sequence is TGCGCCAGCAGCCCTCCGGGGGGCGGCGGGTACACTGAAGCTTTCTTT. Translation gives CASSPPGGGGYTEAFF.

The rearrangement uses TRBV9 and TRBJ2-7; 8 bases match TRBD1. The germline gives CDR1 SGDLS, CDR2 YYNGEE. The CDR3 covers 15 residues. Germline trimming cut 4 bases from V and 3 bases from J; bases unmatched to any gene: 9. Here the CDR3 reads CASSPAGTGLYEQYF. The CDR3, as DNA: TGTGCCAGCAGCCCGGCCGGGACAGGCCTCTACGAGCAGTACTTC.

A word on this clone: One base away lies a much larger clone, so this may be a sequencing read error. Other DNA sequences from this sample encode an identical CDR3 as well. The CDR3 sequence is CASSEKGGDTEAFF. The CDR3 bases are TGTGCCAGCAGTGAAAAAGGGGGGGACACTGAAGCTTTCTTT. This sequence joins TRBV2 and TRBJ1-1; tentatively, D is TRBD1 (6 bases). The CDR3 runs 14 residues. V was clipped by 2 bases and J by 3 bases, with 10 bases between them. The germline gives CDR1 SNHLY, CDR2 FYNNEI.

The chain couples TRBV7-3 to TRBJ2-2; D is uncertain. The germline gives CDR1 SGHTA, CDR2 FQGTGA. This CDR3 comprises 14 residues. V lost 5 bases and J lost 3, with 10 bases in between. CDR3 residues: CASSPRYDTGELFF. DNA for the CDR3: TGTGCCAGCAGCCCCCGCTACGACACCGGGGAGCTGTTTTTT.

The chain links TRBV28 to TRBJ2-3; D call uncertain. The CDR3 length is 16 residues. V lost 1 base to trimming and J lost 2 bases, with 13 bases between them. Looked up from germline, CDR1 is MDHEN and CDR2 is SYDVKM. This CDR3 is CASSLLSSQHTDTQYF. CDR3 bases: TGTGCCAGCAGTTTATTATCTAGTCAGCACACAGATACGCAGTATTTT.

V usage is TRBV9 and J usage is TRBJ1-2, with D hard to call. Per the germline V gene, CDR1 is SGDLS and CDR2 is YYNGEE. This CDR3 contains 14 residues. Trimming cost V 0 bases and J 1 base, with 7 bases left between them. The DNA for the CDR3 is TGTGCCAGCAGCGTAGAGCTGCATAACTATGGCTACACCTTC. This sequence encodes CASSVELHNYGYTF.

This clone was recorded once. The chain links TRBV7-2 to TRBJ2-7, with D uncertain. Germline assignment: CDR1 SGHTA and CDR2 FQGNSA. Trimming pared 2 bases from V and 2 bases from J, leaving 10 bases between. The CDR3 is 14 amino acids. CDR3 amino acids: CASSLPTVPYEQYF. As DNA, the CDR3 is TGTGCCAGCAGCTTACCGACGGTTCCCTACGAGCAGTACTTC.

The chain couples TRBV7-9 to TRBJ2-2; D could derive from TRBD1 or TRBD2 (5 bases each). CDR1 is SEHNR, CDR2 FQNEAQ, per germline (reference sequence). V lost 1 base and J 5 bases, leaving 11 bases between the germline ends. This CDR3 region has 15 residues. The CDR3 coding sequence is TGTGCCAGCAGCTTAGTGGGACGGCCTACCGGGGAGCTGTTTTTT. Protein sequence: CASSLVGRPTGELFF.

The chain recombines TRBV4-2 with TRBJ1-5; D possibly corresponds to TRBD1 (5 bases). In germline, CDR1 is LGHNA, CDR2 YNFKEQ. The V end was cut by 1 base, the J end by 7 bases, with 14 bases between. The CDR3 is 15 amino acids. The CDR3 bases are TGTGCCAGCAGCCAAGTTTCCCAGGGATGGCAGCCCCAGCATTTT. As protein: CASSQVSQGWQPQHF.

The chain has TRBV4-2 and TRBJ2-2; 8 bases are shared with TRBD2. This CDR3 is built from 18 residues. Trimming removed 6 bases from V and 0 bases from J; junction bases left unmatched: 12. Per germline, CDR1 LGHNA and CDR2 YNFKEQ. The CDR3 sequence: CASSPRMGGGTNTGELFF. The CDR3, as DNA: TGTGCCAGCAGTCCCCGAATGGGCGGGGGGACGAACACCGGGGAGCTGTTTTTT.

The V gene is TRBV7-3, the J gene TRBJ2-3; 11 nucleotides line up with TRBD2. Trimming cost V 4 bases and J 9 bases; bases outside gene matches: 15. The CDR3 length is 17 residues. Germline CDR1 is SGHTA and CDR2 is FQGTGA. Written as DNA, the CDR3 is TGTGCCAGCAGCTCTCAAAGCGGGGCTAGCGGGAGGCGAACGCAGTATTTT. Translated: CASSSQSGASGRRTQYF.

The rearrangement links TRBV5-1 to TRBJ2-7; no definite D call. The length of the CDR3 is 13 residues. From germline, CDR1 is SGHRS and CDR2 YFSETQ. With 2 bases removed from V and 0 bases from J, the gap between germline ends came to 6 bases. CDR3 bases: TGCGCCAGCAGCTTCGACGTCTCCTACGAGCAGTACTTC. Its translation is CASSFDVSYEQYF. The variable domain in full, completed from reference TRBV5-1 and TRBJ2-7, reads KAGVTQTPRYLIKTRGQQVTLSCSPISGHRSVSWYQQTPGQGLQFLFEYFSETQRNKGNFPGRFSGRQFSNSRSEMNVSTLELGDSALYLCASSFDVSYEQYFGPGTRLTVT.

The V and J genes are TRBV19 and TRBJ1-1; 8 nucleotides agree with TRBD1. In germline, CDR1 is LNHDA, CDR2 SQIVND (reference sequence). This CDR3 has 17 amino acids. V trimming: 0 bases; J trimming: 1 base; junction bases outside the gene matches: 7. The CDR3 reads CASSIDAFGTGNTEAFF. The CDR3 bases are TGTGCCAGTAGTATAGATGCATTTGGGACAGGGAACACTGAAGCTTTCTTT.

The genes are TRBV9 and TRBJ2-3, with TRBD2 matching 7 bases. The CDR3 runs to 14 residues. Germline values: CDR1 SGDLS, CDR2 YYNGEE. V dropped 3 bases and J dropped 4; count of bases not matched to a gene: 5. The CDR3 DNA sequence: TGTGCCAGCAGCGACCGGGACTACGCAGATACGCAGTATTTT. Protein sequence: CASSDRDYADTQYF.

The rearrangement links TRBV5-8 to TRBJ2-5; D not resolved. The CDR3 length is 11 residues. Trimming removed 6 bases from V and 5 bases from J, with 8 bases in between. Germline CDR1 SGHTS, CDR2 YDEGEE. The CDR3 DNA sequence: TGTGCCAGCATCCAGACGGAGACCCAGTACTTC. This translates into CASIQTETQYF. The entire variable domain, with the rest obtained from reference TRBV5-8 and TRBJ2-5, is as follows: EAGVTQSPTHLIKTRGQQATLRCSPISGHTSVYWYQQALGLGLQFLLWYDEGEERNRGNFPPRFSGRQFPNYSSELNVNALELEDSALYLCASIQTETQYFGPGTRLLVL.

This clone has just one count. This chain joins TRBV6-4 and TRBJ1-2; D is unclear. Per germline, CDR1 MRHNA and CDR2 SNTAGT. The CDR3 runs to 13 residues. V lost 10 bases to trimming and J lost 5 bases, with 17 bases between them. The CDR3 spells CATSPTLGYGYTF. The CDR3 DNA reads TGTGCCACCAGCCCCACCCTTGGTTATGGCTACACCTTC.

V and J are TRBV19 and TRBJ1-2, with 7 bases identical to TRBD1. V lost 8 bases and J lost 4; bases outside the gene matches: 13. The CDR3 loop spans 15 amino acids. Germline CDR1 LNHDA, CDR2 SQIVND (reference sequence). The CDR3 DNA reads TGTGCCAGTCGACTCCGGGACAGAGATCTCTATGGCTACACCTTC. Amino acid sequence: CASRLRDRDLYGYTF.

The chain employs TRBV19 and TRBJ1-1, with unresolved D. The CDR3 contains 12 residues. In germline, CDR1 is LNHDA, CDR2 SQIVND (reference sequence). Trimming left V 4 bases short and J 3 bases short, with 6 bases between. DNA of the CDR3: TGTGCCAGTAGTACGGGGTACACTGAAGCTTTCTTT. It specifies CASSTGYTEAFF.

The chain has TRBV27 and TRBJ2-1; possible D gene TRBD1, 5 bases. Germline values: CDR1 MNHEY, CDR2 SMNVEV (reference sequence). The V and J ends lost 8 bases and 7 bases respectively, with 15 bases between them. CDR3 length: 13 amino acids. CDR3 sequence reads: CASSPRVVNEQFF. Here the CDR3 DNA reads TGTGCCAGCTCCCCCAGGGTGGTTAATGAGCAGTTCTTC.

The chain joins TRBV7-8 to TRBJ1-4; maybe TRBD1 (5 bases). Germline CDR1 reads SGHVS; CDR2 reads FQNEAQ. V shed 5 bases and J shed 6 bases, with 10 bases lying between them. The CDR3 is 13 amino acids. CDR3 nucleotide sequence: TGTGCCAGCAGCACGGGGGTTTATGAAAAACTGTTTTTT. Encoded protein: CASSTGVYEKLFF.

The rearrangement joins TRBV27 to TRBJ2-1; the D is unclear. Germline V gives CDR1 MNHEY, CDR2 SMNVEV (reference sequence). The CDR3 totals 13 residues. The V and J ends lost 2 bases and 8 bases respectively, with 10 bases between them. CDR3 nucleotide sequence: TGTGCCAGCAGTTTAAATCCTTTTGATGAGCAGTTCTTC. It codes for CASSLNPFDEQFF.

This clone was counted only a few times. The J gene is TRBJ2-1, the V gene TRBV6-4; 9 positions match TRBD2. The CDR3 spans 15 residues. The V segment lost 2 bases and the J segment 7 bases; nucleotides outside the gene matches: 6. Looked up from germline, CDR1 is MRHNA and CDR2 is SNTAGT. The CDR3 sequence: CASSDKTAGGNEQFF. CDR3 DNA sequence: TGTGCCAGCAGTGACAAGACGGCGGGAGGGAATGAGCAGTTCTTC.

The rearrangement links TRBV7-2 to TRBJ2-7, with TRBD1 as a possible D gene (6 bases). This CDR3 region has 14 residues. The germline V and J ends were trimmed by 2 bases and 2 bases, with 10 bases remaining between them. Germline V CDR1 and CDR2: SGHTA, FQGNSA. CDR3 in amino acids: CASSLFRDTYEQYF. CDR3 bases: TGTGCCAGCAGCTTATTCCGGGACACCTACGAGCAGTACTTC.

In its sample, this clone was seen a few times. This sequence joins TRBV27 and TRBJ1-5, with D maybe TRBD1 (6 bases). V was pared by 6 bases and J by 6 bases, with 18 bases between. The CDR3 extends over 15 amino acids. Germline V CDR1 and CDR2: MNHEY, SMNVEV (reference sequence). This chain's CDR3 is CASSPEGGRGQPQHF. In DNA form, the CDR3 reads TGTGCCAGCAGCCCTGAAGGGGGGAGAGGTCAGCCCCAGCATTTT.

This sequence joins TRBV4-2 and TRBJ2-7; D assignment may be TRBD1 or TRBD2 (5 bases each). This CDR3 has 17 amino acids. Trimming stripped 1 base from V and 2 bases from J, with 18 bases between. Germline V CDR1 and CDR2: LGHNA, YNFKEQ. CDR3 in DNA: TGTGCCAGCAGCCAAGGGGTCGGGACCGGAGTCCCCTACGAGCAGTACTTC. It codes for CASSQGVGTGVPYEQYF.

This sequence joins TRBV6-5 and TRBJ1-4, with D maybe TRBD1 (5 bases). In germline, CDR1 is MNHEY, CDR2 SVGAGI. V lost 0 bases and J lost 14, with 13 bases in between. This CDR3 spans 13 amino acids. The CDR3 nucleotides read TGTGCCAGCAGTTACTCCGCGGGGGGGGACCTGTTTTTT. It is translated as CASSYSAGGDLFF.

The chain couples TRBV9 to TRBJ2-4; 11 bases are shared with TRBD2. The CDR3 contains 16 residues. The junction had 10 bases not matched to a gene; V was cut back by 7 bases and J by 4 bases. The germline V gene encodes CDR1 SGDLS and CDR2 YYNGEE. In nucleotides, the CDR3 is TGTGCCAGCGGACCCACTAGCGGGAGTAAGAAAAACATTCAGTACTTC. This encodes CASGPTSGSKKNIQYF.

V and J are TRBV9 and TRBJ1-3; D is unclear. The CDR3 loop spans 14 amino acids. Trimming took off 3 bases at V and 0 bases at J, with 7 bases between the two ends. Germline V gene lookup returns CDR1 SGDLS and CDR2 YYNGEE. The CDR3 region is CASSARNSGNTIYF. The CDR3 DNA reads as TGTGCCAGCAGCGCCAGGAACTCTGGAAACACCATATATTTT.